This TCR beta chain was recorded in a study of CD8+CD57+ T cells in acquired aplastic anemia. Study results and caveats: Patients had approximately 29 CD8+ CDR3 sequences in common with controls (the shared set).

On this clonotype itself: Its antigen is unknown. An end of the junction differs from the germline gene, which may be a read error.

Using genomic DNA as the template, TCR beta VDJ and CDR3 profiling was carried out. A single record per CDR3 protein comes from TCRdb applying MiXCR to the reads. The sample records under 250,000 distinct CDR3 sequences, about 60% being singletons. The CDR3 spans 13 residues. CDR1 is SEHNR and CDR2 is FQNEAQ in the germline V gene (reference sequence). Patients who underwent sequencing had shown CD8+CD57+ cell expansion by flow cytometry. At the time of blood sampling, patients had not yet received any therapy. Sequencing was carried out using sorted CD4+, CD8+, or CD8+CD57+ T cells (not recorded which) from PBMCs. The TCR originated in a human donor with aplastic anemia. The rearrangement uses TRBV7-9 and TRBJ2-1; D may be TRBD2 (6 bases). The CDR3 DNA reads as TGTGCCAGCGAGGGAGGAGGCACCGGGGAGCTGTTCTTC. This codes for CASEGGGTGELFF.